A single sample is the source of the 14 T cell receptor beta chains below, sequenced in a study of shared clonotypes between healthy human individuals. Repertoires were generated with immunoSEQ multiplex PCR, while TCRdb's copy carries only in-frame clones and drops some. The table has about 2 million clones, around 96% seen once. It was CD45RO-negative cells, positively selected for CCR7, that made up naive CD8 cells, with terminally differentiated effector memory CD45RA+ cells excluded. Sample: naive CD8+ T cells sorted from blood. The receptor source for this set is a man younger than 35 in good health.

The chain employs TRBV10-1 and TRBJ2-3; possibly TRBD2 for D (6 bases). The CDR3 is 13 amino acids. Deletions cut 3 bases from V and 9 bases from J, with 13 bases between. CDR1 is WNHNN and CDR2 is SYGVQD in the germline V gene (reference sequence). Written as DNA, the CDR3 is TGCGCCAGCAGTGACCGTAATGGACTAACGCAGTATTTT. This codes for CASSDRNGLTQYF.

Here the CDR3 DNA reads TGTGCCAGCAGTCCGGGGGGGAGTCAGCCCCAGCATTTT. This codes for CASSPGGSQPQHF. This chain uses TRBV28 with TRBJ1-5; weak D call: TRBD1 (5 bases). The CDR3 sequence is 13 residues long. V gave up 5 bases and J gave up 6 bases, with 11 bases separating them. The germline CDR1 and CDR2 sequences are MDHEN and SYDVKM.

This clone was seen once. The chain couples TRBV10-2 to TRBJ2-2; unclear D gene. V lost 8 bases to trimming and J lost 1 base, with 8 bases between them. The CDR3 is 13 amino acids. Germline V CDR1 and CDR2: WSHSY, SAAADI. CDR3: CASVDLNTGELFF. The CDR3 nucleotides are TGCGCCAGCGTAGACCTGAACACCGGGGAGCTGTTTTTT.

The chain links TRBV4-1 to TRBJ1-1, with 10 bases fitting TRBD1. With V trimmed by 4 bases and J by 4 bases, 6 bases remained unmatched. The CDR3 has 15 amino acids. Germline V gene data show CDR1 as MGHRA and CDR2 as YSYEKL. The CDR3 loop reads CASSPLGQGGTEAFF. The CDR3, as DNA: TGCGCCAGCAGCCCTTTAGGACAGGGGGGCACTGAAGCTTTCTTT.

Of note for this clone: Other DNA sequences in this sample translate to the same CDR3. The rearrangement joins TRBV7-9 to TRBJ2-5; tentatively, D is TRBD1 or TRBD2 (5 bases each). V was clipped by 1 base and J by 2 bases, with 8 bases between them. The CDR3 is 14 amino acids. Germline V gene lookup returns CDR1 SEHNR and CDR2 FQNEAQ (reference sequence). The CDR3 loop reads CASSLEGRQETQYF. CDR3 DNA sequence: TGTGCCAGCAGCTTAGAGGGACGGCAAGAGACCCAGTACTTC.

In the case of this clone: The sample contains more than one DNA sequence encoding this CDR3. The J gene is TRBJ1-3, the V gene TRBV9; the D gene is possibly TRBD1 (6 bases). The CDR3 spans 15 residues. V lost 0 bases and J 0 bases, leaving 7 bases between the germline ends. Germline lookup yields CDR1 SGDLS and CDR2 YYNGEE. The CDR3 DNA reads as TGTGCCAGCAGCGTAGGGGGGGCCTCTGGAAACACCATATATTTT. Translation gives CASSVGGASGNTIYF.

The chain links TRBV27 to TRBJ1-2; 11 positions agree with TRBD1. V gave up 4 bases and J gave up 5 bases; unmatched junction bases: 9. Looked up from germline, CDR1 is MNHEY and CDR2 is SMNVEV (reference sequence). This CDR3 spans 16 amino acids. The chain's CDR3 is CASSSLGGTGGYGYTF. The DNA for the CDR3 is TGTGCCAGCAGTTCCCTGGGAGGGACAGGGGGATATGGCTACACCTTC.

The chain combines TRBV30 with TRBJ1-2; TRBD1 matches at 7 bases. This CDR3 has 13 residues. From germline, CDR1 is GTSNPN and CDR2 SVGIG (reference sequence). V dropped 0 bases and J dropped 8; count of bases not matched to a gene: 6. CDR3 sequence (DNA): TGTGCCTGGAGTGTACAGGGGATGAGAGGCTACACCTTC. Residues: CAWSVQGMRGYTF. Complete variable domain (other parts from reference TRBV30 and TRBJ1-2): SQTIHQWPATLVQPVGSPLSLECTVEGTSNPNLYWYRQAAGRGLQLLFYSVGIGQISSEVPQNLSASRPQDRQFILSSKKLLLSDSGFYLCAWSVQGMRGYTFGSGTRLTVV.

The chain has TRBV29-1 and TRBJ2-1; TRBD2 agrees at 10 bases. The CDR3 contains 14 residues. Trimming removed 4 bases from V and 10 bases from J; junction bases left unmatched: 10. Germline V gene lookup returns CDR1 SQVTM and CDR2 ANQGSEA. CDR3 amino acids: CSVGASLAGVEQFF. CDR3 sequence (DNA): TGCAGCGTTGGGGCCAGTCTAGCGGGGGTAGAGCAGTTCTTC.

The chain recombines TRBV6-5 with TRBJ1-2; 7 nucleotides align to TRBD1. CDR1 is MNHEY and CDR2 is SVGAGI in the germline V gene. The junction had 17 bases not matched to a gene; V was cut back by 8 bases and J by 8 bases. This CDR3 region has 15 residues. The CDR3 here is CASGYYIQGLEGYTF. In DNA form, the CDR3 reads TGTGCCAGCGGCTATTACATACAGGGGTTGGAGGGCTACACCTTC.

J is TRBJ1-2 and V is TRBV4-1; no clear D gene. V was trimmed by 7 bases and J by 5 bases, leaving 20 bases between them. In germline, CDR1 is MGHRA, CDR2 YSYEKL. The CDR3 is made up of 15 amino acids. CDR3 region: CASTMRAVGNYGYTF. The CDR3 region has the DNA TGCGCCAGCACCATGAGGGCAGTCGGGAATTATGGCTACACCTTC.

V gene TRBV5-6 combines with J gene TRBJ2-7, with 10 nucleotides matching TRBD1. The CDR3 extends over 15 amino acids. The junction had 9 bases not matched to a gene; V was cut back by 3 bases and J by 6 bases. CDR1 is SGHDT, CDR2 YYEEEE, per germline. CDR3 DNA: TGTGCCAGCAGCTCAAACCCCGGGACAGGGGCCGAGCAGTACTTC. As protein: CASSSNPGTGAEQYF.

The genes are TRBV11-3 and TRBJ1-5; a possible D gene is TRBD1 (5 bases). The CDR3 has 16 residues. Germline values: CDR1 SGHNT, CDR2 YENEEA. Trimming stripped 0 bases from V and 7 bases from J, with 16 bases between. The CDR3 DNA follows: TGTGCCAGCAGCTTAGAGGGCTCGGGACCTGACCAGCCCCAGCATTTT. This codes for CASSLEGSGPDQPQHF.

J is TRBJ2-7 and V is TRBV4-1; no clear D. V lost 2 bases, J lost 2 bases, and 13 bases lay in between. There are 15 residues in the CDR3. From germline, CDR1 is MGHRA and CDR2 YSYEKL. The CDR3 sequence is CASSQYSDGPYEQYF. The CDR3 region has the DNA TGCGCCAGCAGCCAATATTCCGACGGTCCCTACGAGCAGTACTTC.